One sample yielded the 32 T cell receptor beta chains listed below, sequenced in a study of shared clonotypes between healthy human individuals. Produced via immunoSEQ multiplex PCR; TCRdb's table is partial and in-frame only. The data show some 550,000 clones, 97% seen once. Sample: naive CD4+ T cells sorted from blood. Sample subset: CD45RA+ positively selected. These receptors all come from a woman under 40 in good health.

J is TRBJ2-1 and V is TRBV5-1, with 9 bases that match TRBD2. The CDR3 extends over 17 amino acids. V gave up 4 bases and J gave up 4 bases; unmatched junction bases: 12. Germline CDR1 SGHRS, CDR2 YFSETQ. CDR3 nucleotides: TGCGCCAGCAGCACTACCGGGACTAGCTATAATTACAATGAGCAGTTCTTC. It yields the protein CASSTTGTSYNYNEQFF.

The J gene is TRBJ2-3, the V gene TRBV19; 8 positions match TRBD1. Germline trimming cut 5 bases from V and 3 bases from J; bases unmatched to any gene: 10. From germline, CDR1 is LNHDA and CDR2 SQIVND (reference sequence). This CDR3 is built from 16 residues. The CDR3 reads CASSFLPGQGTDTQYF. The CDR3 DNA follows: TGTGCCAGTAGTTTTCTTCCAGGACAGGGAACAGATACGCAGTATTTT.

The chain combines TRBV6-5 with TRBJ2-4; D is perhaps TRBD1 (6 bases). V was clipped by 2 bases and J by 3 bases, with 11 bases between them. CDR3 length equals 15 residues. The germline V gene has CDR1 MNHEY and CDR2 SVGAGI. The CDR3 sequence: CASSYGTTGKNIQYF. The CDR3 DNA follows: TGTGCCAGCAGTTACGGGACAACGGGCAAAAACATTCAGTACTTC.

The V and J genes are TRBV7-2 and TRBJ2-4, with D unresolved. Trimming cost V 5 bases and J 0 bases, with 14 bases left between them. The CDR3 contains 16 residues. From germline, CDR1 is SGHTA and CDR2 FQGNSA. For the CDR3, the DNA is TGTGCCAGCAGCCCCCGCGCGCGAACAGCCAAAAACATTCAGTACTTC. It is translated as CASSPRARTAKNIQYF. Filled out from reference TRBV7-2 and TRBJ2-4, the complete variable domain reads GAGVSQSPSNKVTEKGKDVELRCDPISGHTALYWYRQSLGQGLEFLIYFQGNSAPDKSGLPSDRFSAERTGGSVSTLTIQRTQQEDSAVYLCASSPRARTAKNIQYFGAGTRLSVL.

This chain uses TRBV9 with TRBJ2-7, with TRBD1 as a possible D gene (6 bases). The CDR3 spans 14 residues. With 2 bases removed from V and 0 bases from J, the gap between germline ends came to 9 bases. CDR1 and CDR2 (germline): SGDLS, YYNGEE. CDR3 bases: TGTGCCAGCAGCGTTAGGGGGAGCTCCTACGAGCAGTACTTC. Protein: CASSVRGSSYEQYF.

The chain joins TRBV5-1 to TRBJ2-7; D might be TRBD1 or TRBD2, each matching 5 bases. Between the trimmed V and J ends, which lost 7 bases and 2 bases, there was a span of 16 bases. Germline CDR1 SGHRS, CDR2 YFSETQ. This CDR3 is 14 amino acids long. The CDR3 sequence is CASGSGTVAYEQYF. CDR3 DNA sequence: TGCGCCAGCGGATCCGGGACGGTGGCCTACGAGCAGTACTTC.

V gene TRBV7-3 combines with J gene TRBJ2-1, with 9 positions matching TRBD2. With V trimmed by 1 base and J by 9 bases, 7 bases remained unmatched. The CDR3 length is 15 residues. CDR1 and CDR2 (germline): SGHTA, FQGTGA. DNA for the CDR3: TGTGCCAGCAGCTTAATCCTAGCGGGACCGGTTGAGCAGTTCTTC. It yields the protein CASSLILAGPVEQFF.

This clone was detected once. This chain uses TRBV4-1 with TRBJ2-7; the D call may be TRBD1 or TRBD2 (5 bases each). The CDR3 loop spans 17 amino acids. Germline V gene lookup returns CDR1 MGHRA and CDR2 YSYEKL. V dropped 0 bases and J dropped 0 bases, with 15 bases sitting between them. The CDR3 reads CASSQDIGTGSSYEQYF. CDR3 bases: TGCGCCAGCAGCCAAGATATTGGGACGGGGAGCTCCTACGAGCAGTACTTC.

This chain connects TRBV18 to TRBJ2-7; D is ambiguous. The germline V and J ends were trimmed by 5 bases and 4 bases, with 9 bases remaining between them. The CDR3 covers 12 residues. Germline V gene sequence: CDR1 KGHSH, CDR2 LQKENI. CDR3: CASSWSEYEQYF. CDR3 nucleotide sequence: TGTGCCAGCTCATGGTCCGAGTACGAGCAGTACTTC.

The chain recombines TRBV29-1 with TRBJ2-1; maybe TRBD1 (6 bases). Trimming removed 7 bases at V and 4 bases at J, with 11 bases between. Germline-derived CDR1 and CDR2 are SQVTM and ANQGSEA. This CDR3 has 12 residues. CDR3 loop: CSARRGYNEQFF. CDR3 nucleotides: TGCAGCGCCCGAAGGGGGTACAATGAGCAGTTCTTC.

The rearrangement joins TRBV10-3 to TRBJ2-7; D is uncertain. V was clipped by 2 bases and J by 2 bases, with 7 bases between them. Germline V gene lookup returns CDR1 ENHRY and CDR2 SYGVKD. This CDR3 spans 13 amino acids. This CDR3 reads CAISEREAYEQYF. In DNA form, the CDR3 reads TGTGCCATCAGTGAGAGGGAAGCCTACGAGCAGTACTTC.

The chain carries TRBV10-3 and TRBJ2-1, with TRBD1 matching over 9 bases. Germline V CDR1 and CDR2: ENHRY, SYGVKD. Losses at the gene ends were 8 bases for V and 5 bases for J; bases not matched to a gene: 7. The CDR3 spans 14 residues. The CDR3 protein is CAIGPGQGDNEQFF. Written as DNA, the CDR3 is TGTGCCATCGGACCGGGACAGGGAGACAATGAGCAGTTCTTC.

This clone is a singleton in its sample. The CDR3: CASSAQGLQNQPQHF. The CDR3, as DNA: TGTGCCAGCAGTGCACAGGGTCTCCAGAATCAGCCCCAGCATTTT. V gene TRBV6-1 combines with J gene TRBJ1-5, with a tentative D call TRBD1 (6 bases). Germline values: CDR1 MNHNS, CDR2 SASEGT. V shed 4 bases and J shed 4 bases, with 14 bases lying between them. This CDR3 has 15 residues.

The chain has TRBV25-1 and TRBJ2-5; D is uncertain. Germline lookup yields CDR1 MGHDK and CDR2 SYGVNS. The CDR3 loop spans 11 amino acids. The V and J ends lost 8 bases and 7 bases respectively, with 11 bases between them. The CDR3 nucleotides are TGTGCCAGCGGGTTGGGCGGGACCCAGTACTTC. Protein product: CASGLGGTQYF. Complete variable domain (other parts from reference TRBV25-1 and TRBJ2-5): EADIYQTPRYLVIGTGKKITLECSQTMGHDKMYWYQQDPGMELHLIHYSYGVNSTEKGDLSSESTVSRIRTEHFPLTLESARPSHTSQYLCASGLGGTQYFGPGTRLLVL.

This clone was counted a single time. The chain uses TRBV7-8 and TRBJ1-5; no definite D call. Germline loops: CDR1 SGHVS, CDR2 FQNEAQ. Trimming left V 0 bases short and J 5 bases short, with 11 bases between. CDR3 length: 15 residues. As DNA, the CDR3 is TGTGCCAGCAGCTTAGCGCGACATTTTGATCAGCCCCAGCATTTT. Its protein product is CASSLARHFDQPQHF.

The chain employs TRBV7-3 and TRBJ2-7, with TRBD1 matching 7 bases. Germline V lookup: CDR1 SGHTA, CDR2 FQGTGA. Trimming removed 2 bases from V and 1 base from J; junction bases left unmatched: 5. The CDR3 covers 15 residues. The CDR3 is CASSLEAGGSYEQYF. Here the CDR3 DNA reads TGTGCCAGCAGCTTAGAGGCAGGGGGTTCCTACGAGCAGTACTTC.

The chain employs TRBV11-2 and TRBJ2-5; the match to TRBD2 covers 11 bases. Per germline, CDR1 SGHAT and CDR2 FQNNGV. J was trimmed by 1 base and V by 5 bases; bases with no gene match: 6. The CDR3 covers 16 residues. The CDR3 spells CASSPRLAGTQETQYF. CDR3 DNA: TGTGCCAGCAGCCCCCGACTAGCGGGGACCCAAGAGACCCAGTACTTC. The full variable domain, rest sourced from reference TRBV11-2 and TRBJ2-5, is EAGVAQSPRYKIIEKRQSVAFWCNPISGHATLYWYQQILGQGPKLLIQFQNNGVVDDSQLPKDRFSAERLKGVDSTLKIQPAKLEDSAVYLCASSPRLAGTQETQYFGPGTRLLVL.

This chain connects TRBV18 to TRBJ1-1; 8 bases are a match to TRBD1. Germline CDR1 is KGHSH and CDR2 is LQKENI. The CDR3 extends over 15 amino acids. J lost 1 base, V lost 3 bases, and 4 bases had no gene match. DNA for the CDR3: TGTGCCAGCTCACCGGGACAGGCGAAGAACACTGAAGCTTTCTTT. Protein: CASSPGQAKNTEAFF.

This clone has only one observation. The rearrangement links TRBV29-1 to TRBJ2-7; 8 nucleotides line up with TRBD1. The germline V gene has CDR1 SQVTM and CDR2 ANQGSEA. With V trimmed by 6 bases and J by 3 bases, 7 bases remained unmatched. The CDR3 consists of 13 residues. The CDR3 bases are TGCAGCGTCGACAGGGGTGAGGACTACGAGCAGTACTTC. Translation gives CSVDRGEDYEQYF.

This rearrangement joins TRBV7-8 to TRBJ2-7; no clear D. The length of the CDR3 is 15 residues. CDR1 is SGHVS, CDR2 FQNEAQ, per germline. Trimming removed 1 base at V and 0 bases at J, with 10 bases between. As DNA, the CDR3 is TGTGCCAGCAGCTTAGGTCCTGATAGCTCCTACGAGCAGTACTTC. Its protein product is CASSLGPDSSYEQYF. Based on the CDR3 plus reference TRBV7-8 and TRBJ2-7, the full variable domain is GAGVSQSPRYKVAKRGQDVALRCDPISGHVSLFWYQQALGQGPEFLTYFQNEAQLDKSGLPSDRFFAERPEGSVSTLKIQRTQQEDSAVYLCASSLGPDSSYEQYFGPGTRLTVT.

The V and J genes are TRBV2 and TRBJ2-7; the match to TRBD1 covers 9 bases. The CDR3 contains 15 residues. Germline CDR1 is SNHLY and CDR2 is FYNNEI. V lost 6 bases, J lost 3 bases, and 9 bases stayed unmatched. The CDR3 protein is CASRENRDRDYEQYF. CDR3 DNA sequence: TGTGCCAGCAGGGAAAATCGGGACAGGGACTACGAGCAGTACTTC. Drawing the rest from reference TRBV2 and TRBJ2-7, the complete variable domain is EPEVTQTPSHQVTQMGQEVILRCVPISNHLYFYWYRQILGQKVEFLVSFYNNEISEKSEIFDDQFSVERPDGSNFTLKIRSTKLEDSAMYFCASRENRDRDYEQYFGPGTRLTVT.

The chain carries TRBV4-2 and TRBJ2-7; TRBD1 agrees at 7 bases. With 6 bases clipped from V and 0 bases from J, the junction kept 8 bases outside the gene matches. Germline CDR1 and CDR2: LGHNA and YNFKEQ. This CDR3 has 15 residues. The DNA for the CDR3 is TGTGCCAGCAGTCGGAACGACAGGGACTCCTACGAGCAGTACTTC. This gives the protein CASSRNDRDSYEQYF.

This chain links TRBV29-1 with TRBJ2-1, with 10 bases lining up with TRBD2. Germline trimming cut 2 bases from V and 7 bases from J; bases unmatched to any gene: 5. CDR1 is SQVTM, CDR2 ANQGSEA, per germline. This CDR3 has 14 amino acids. The CDR3 DNA reads TGCAGCGTTGAACTAGCGGGAGTTCTGAATGAGCAGTTCTTC. Translation gives CSVELAGVLNEQFF.

The J gene is TRBJ1-3, the V gene TRBV5-1, with unresolved D. The germline V gene has CDR1 SGHRS and CDR2 YFSETQ. The CDR3 covers 13 residues. Between the trimmed V and J ends, which lost 0 bases and 4 bases, there was a span of 5 bases. The CDR3: CASSLVVGNTIYF. As DNA, the CDR3 is TGCGCCAGCAGCTTGGTCGTCGGAAACACCATATATTTT. Supplemented by reference TRBV5-1 and TRBJ1-3, the full variable domain reads KAGVTQTPRYLIKTRGQQVTLSCSPISGHRSVSWYQQTPGQGLQFLFEYFSETQRNKGNFPGRFSGRQFSNSRSEMNVSTLELGDSALYLCASSLVVGNTIYFGEGSWLTVV.

This sequence joins TRBV28 and TRBJ1-5; no definite D call. The germline CDR1 and CDR2 sequences are MDHEN and SYDVKM. The CDR3 runs to 13 residues. V was cut by 6 bases and J by 4 bases, with 10 bases left in between. CDR3 DNA sequence: TGTGCCAGCAGGGCCATACAGAATCAGCCCCAGCATTTT. As protein: CASRAIQNQPQHF.

The gene calls are TRBV5-1 and TRBJ2-1; 13 bases map to TRBD2. The V segment lost 3 bases and the J segment 5 bases; nucleotides outside the gene matches: 14. This CDR3 spans 19 amino acids. CDR1 and CDR2 (germline): SGHRS, YFSETQ. The CDR3 spells CASSWTGLAGSGGNNEQFF. In DNA form, the CDR3 reads TGCGCCAGCAGCTGGACGGGACTAGCGGGAAGCGGGGGAAACAATGAGCAGTTCTTC. Looking up the rest from reference TRBV5-1 and TRBJ2-1 gives the full variable domain: KAGVTQTPRYLIKTRGQQVTLSCSPISGHRSVSWYQQTPGQGLQFLFEYFSETQRNKGNFPGRFSGRQFSNSRSEMNVSTLELGDSALYLCASSWTGLAGSGGNNEQFFGPGTRLTVL.

The chain combines TRBV6-1 with TRBJ1-1; TRBD1 might be the D (5 bases). This CDR3 is built from 15 residues. The V and J ends lost 4 bases and 4 bases respectively, with 16 bases between them. The germline V gene has CDR1 MNHNS and CDR2 SASEGT. The CDR3 coding sequence is TGTGCCAGCAGTGTTATGGGGGTATCGGGCACTGAAGCTTTCTTT. Protein product: CASSVMGVSGTEAFF.

The rearrangement links TRBV5-1 to TRBJ2-5; D is perhaps TRBD1 (6 bases). V shed 4 bases and J shed 2 bases, with 12 bases lying between them. The CDR3 covers 14 residues. The germline V gene has CDR1 SGHRS and CDR2 YFSETQ. CDR3 in DNA: TGCGCCAGCAGCCTCCCCAGGGGACAAGAGACCCAGTACTTC. It is translated as CASSLPRGQETQYF.

The chain couples TRBV28 to TRBJ2-3; D is possibly TRBD1 or TRBD2 (5 bases each). CDR1 and CDR2 (germline): MDHEN, SYDVKM. V was clipped by 3 bases and J by 2 bases, with 12 bases between them. The CDR3 covers 15 residues. The CDR3 nucleotides read TGTGCCAGCAGTTTGGGGACGGCGCTCACAGATACGCAGTATTTT. Translation gives CASSLGTALTDTQYF.

The rearrangement uses TRBV13 and TRBJ2-2, with D unresolved. The V gene lost 5 bases and the J gene lost 2 bases, with 9 bases spanning the gap. Germline V gene lookup returns CDR1 PRHDT and CDR2 FYEKMQ (reference sequence). This CDR3 is 14 amino acids long. The CDR3 DNA is TGTGCCAGCAGCCCCCAGCGCAACACCGGGGAGCTGTTTTTT. Its protein is CASSPQRNTGELFF.

V gene TRBV7-3 combines with J gene TRBJ2-1; TRBD1 agrees at 8 bases. The CDR3 totals 14 residues. Germline trimming cut 8 bases from V and 5 bases from J; bases unmatched to any gene: 8. From germline, CDR1 is SGHTA and CDR2 FQGTGA. CDR3 sequence: CASSHRGTHNEQFF. CDR3 nucleotide sequence: TGTGCCAGCTCCCACAGGGGGACCCACAATGAGCAGTTCTTC.

The CDR3: CASSPLRDTNEKLFF. As DNA, the CDR3 is TGTGCCAGCTCACCACTCCGGGACACTAATGAAAAACTGTTTTTT. This chain links TRBV18 with TRBJ1-4; maybe TRBD1 (5 bases). The CDR3 is made up of 15 amino acids. In germline, CDR1 is KGHSH, CDR2 LQKENI. The V end was cut by 1 base, the J end by 2 bases, with 8 bases between. Variable domain in full (rest from reference TRBV18 and TRBJ1-4): NAGVMQNPRHLVRRRGQEARLRCSPMKGHSHVYWYRQLPEEGLKFMVYLQKENIIDESGMPKERFSAEFPKEGPSILRIQQVVRGDSAAYFCASSPLRDTNEKLFFGSGTQLSVL.